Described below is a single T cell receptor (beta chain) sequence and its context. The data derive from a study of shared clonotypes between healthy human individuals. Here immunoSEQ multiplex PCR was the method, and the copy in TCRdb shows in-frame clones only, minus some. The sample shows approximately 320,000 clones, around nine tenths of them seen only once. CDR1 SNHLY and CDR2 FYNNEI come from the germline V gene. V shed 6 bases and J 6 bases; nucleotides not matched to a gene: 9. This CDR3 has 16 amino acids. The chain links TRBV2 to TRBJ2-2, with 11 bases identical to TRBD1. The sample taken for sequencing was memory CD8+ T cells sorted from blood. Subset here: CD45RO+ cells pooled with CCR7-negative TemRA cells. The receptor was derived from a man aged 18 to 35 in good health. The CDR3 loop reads CASSPGTGGVAGELFF. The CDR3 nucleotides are TGTGCCAGCAGCCCCGGGACAGGGGGAGTAGCCGGGGAGCTGTTTTTT.